One sample yielded the 9 T cell receptor beta chains listed below, sequenced in a study of cytomegalovirus exposure and HLA in healthy donors. Vbeta (60) and Jbeta (13) primers were used in the PCR. Some clones are missing from TCRdb's copy, which holds only in-frame ones; the method was immunoSEQ multiplex PCR. The profile shows about 140,000 clones, around 82% of them singletons. The sequencing input was PBMCs. The receptors here all came from a man over 45 in good health and CMV-seronegative.

The chain uses TRBV19 and TRBJ2-1; TRBD2 aligns across 7 bases. The CDR3 is 16 amino acids. Per the germline V gene, CDR1 is LNHDA and CDR2 is SQIVND (reference sequence). With 3 bases clipped from V and 0 bases from J, the junction kept 5 bases outside the gene matches. CDR3 residues: CASSISSGSSYNEQFF. In nucleotides, the CDR3 is TGTGCCAGTAGTATTTCTAGCGGAAGCTCCTACAATGAGCAGTTCTTC.

This clone was seen once. The chain recombines TRBV11-1 with TRBJ2-7; TRBD1 matches at 10 bases. The V gene end was trimmed by 5 bases and the J gene end by 5 bases; junction bases not matched to a gene: 9. Germline V CDR1 and CDR2: SGHAT, FQDESV (reference sequence). The CDR3 contains 15 residues. This CDR3 is CASSGRQGARDEQYF. The CDR3 nucleotides read TGTGCCAGCAGCGGCCGACAGGGGGCACGGGACGAGCAGTACTTC.

CDR3 loop: CASSPLNSGNTIYF. The CDR3 nucleotides are TGTGCCAGCTCACCACTCAACAGTGGAAACACCATATATTTT. The chain combines TRBV18 with TRBJ1-3, with unresolved D. V lost 1 base, J lost 3 bases, and 7 bases lay in between. The CDR3 runs to 14 residues. From germline, CDR1 is KGHSH and CDR2 LQKENI.

In its sample, this clone was seen a few times. V is TRBV7-9 and J is TRBJ1-5; no reliable D call. The ends were cut back, 5 bases at V and 1 base at J, with 12 bases in the middle. CDR1 is SEHNR, CDR2 FQNEAQ, per germline (reference sequence). This CDR3 contains 15 residues. The DNA for the CDR3 is TGTGCCAGCAGCCGAGCGGAAGGGAGCAATCAGCCCCAGCATTTT. Protein product: CASSRAEGSNQPQHF.

The chain is built from TRBV7-8 and TRBJ2-5, with TRBD1 matching over 8 bases. With V trimmed by 5 bases and J by 1 base, 9 bases remained unmatched. The germline V gene has CDR1 SGHVS and CDR2 FQNEAQ. CDR3 length: 16 amino acids. The CDR3 region is CASSIRTGIGQETQYF. The CDR3 bases are TGTGCCAGCAGCATAAGGACAGGGATCGGCCAAGAGACCCAGTACTTC.

The chain has TRBV9 and TRBJ1-4; 8 nucleotides agree with TRBD1. The junction had 11 bases not matched to a gene; V was cut back by 3 bases and J by 7 bases. The CDR3 spans 16 residues. Per germline, CDR1 SGDLS and CDR2 YYNGEE. The CDR3 region is CASSGGERTGSEKLFF. The CDR3 coding sequence is TGTGCCAGCAGCGGGGGGGAACGGACAGGGAGTGAAAAACTGTTTTTT.

This chain joins TRBV11-2 and TRBJ1-2; maybe TRBD1 (6 bases). The CDR3 is 13 residues long. V was cut by 5 bases and J by 4 bases, with 11 bases left in between. Germline CDR1 SGHAT, CDR2 FQNNGV. The CDR3 region is CASSPDSFYGYTF. In DNA form, the CDR3 reads TGTGCCAGCAGCCCGGACAGCTTCTATGGCTACACCTTC.

The chain recombines TRBV29-1 with TRBJ1-2; possible D gene TRBD1, 5 bases. Germline V CDR1 and CDR2: SQVTM, ANQGSEA. The CDR3 contains 13 residues. Trimming pared 1 base from V and 3 bases from J, leaving 9 bases between. CDR3 DNA: TGCAGCGTTGAAGGAAAGGGGTACTATGGCTACACCTTC. It codes for CSVEGKGYYGYTF. Drawing the rest from reference TRBV29-1 and TRBJ1-2, the complete variable domain is SAVISQKPSRDICQRGTSLTIQCQVDSQVTMMFWYRQQPGQSLTLIATANQGSEATYESGFVIDKFPISRPNLTFSTLTVSNMSPEDSSIYLCSVEGKGYYGYTFGSGTRLTVV.

With regard to this clone: This same CDR3 is encoded by further DNA sequences in the sample. The chain links TRBV7-9 to TRBJ2-7, with 11 positions matching TRBD2. This CDR3 is built from 14 residues. Trimming took 5 bases from V and 3 from J; bases not matched to a gene: 3. Germline loops: CDR1 SEHNR, CDR2 FQNEAQ (reference sequence). The CDR3 DNA reads TGTGCCAGCAGCCTAACTAGCGGGAGCTACGAGCAGTACTTC. This translates into CASSLTSGSYEQYF.